The 30 T cell receptor beta chains reported below all come from one sample, sequenced in a study of cytomegalovirus exposure and HLA in healthy donors. PCR primers comprised 60 Vbeta and 13 Jbeta primers. The table came from immunoSEQ multiplex PCR; TCRdb's copy has only in-frame clones and leaves some out. The table lists around 60,000 clones, approximately 71% of them singletons. The sequencing sample was made of PBMCs. These receptors were obtained from a man between 45 and 60 years old in good health and CMV-seropositive.

There are a few counts of this clone. The chain recombines TRBV25-1 with TRBJ2-2, with D perhaps matching TRBD1 (6 bases). The CDR3 is made up of 14 amino acids. The germline gives CDR1 MGHDK, CDR2 SYGVNS. V was shortened by 7 bases and J by 6 bases, with 15 bases between the two germline ends. The CDR3: CASKVTGPAGELFF. The CDR3 DNA sequence: TGTGCCAGCAAAGTTACAGGGCCGGCCGGGGAGCTGTTTTTT.

This chain joins TRBV9 and TRBJ2-3; possible D gene TRBD1, 5 bases. The germline V gene has CDR1 SGDLS and CDR2 YYNGEE. CDR3 size: 16 residues. V shed 0 bases and J shed 3 bases, with 14 bases lying between them. CDR3 sequence: CASSVVAGIGTDTQYF. In nucleotides, the CDR3 is TGTGCCAGCAGCGTAGTTGCAGGGATCGGAACAGATACGCAGTATTTT.

The chain joins TRBV27 to TRBJ1-2, with TRBD1 as a possible D gene (5 bases). The CDR3 loop spans 12 amino acids. CDR1 and CDR2 (germline): MNHEY, SMNVEV (reference sequence). Trimming left V 4 bases short and J 4 bases short, with 7 bases between. CDR3 residues: CASSSQGYGYTF. CDR3 bases: TGTGCCAGCAGTTCTCAGGGCTATGGCTACACCTTC.

The chain uses TRBV6-1 and TRBJ2-1, with D possibly matching TRBD2 (5 bases). Germline V lookup: CDR1 MNHNS, CDR2 SASEGT. The CDR3 sequence is 13 residues long. V lost 7 bases to trimming and J lost 9 bases, with 16 bases between them. CDR3 loop: CASTVEVAGEQFF. The CDR3 DNA follows: TGTGCCAGCACGGTAGAAGTTGCGGGTGAGCAGTTCTTC.

The chain employs TRBV6-6 and TRBJ2-2, with D perhaps matching TRBD2 (5 bases). The CDR3 length is 14 residues. Trimming stripped 6 bases from V and 7 bases from J, with 15 bases between. The V gene's germline CDR1 is MNHNY and CDR2 SVGAGI (reference sequence). The DNA for the CDR3 is TGTGCCAGCAGACCCGAGGGCGAGATCGGGGAGCTGTTTTTT. It specifies CASRPEGEIGELFF.

This clone was detected only a few times. The chain employs TRBV10-2 and TRBJ2-2; tentatively, D is TRBD1 (6 bases). V lost 3 bases, J lost 2 bases, and 19 bases lay in between. CDR3 length: 18 amino acids. Per the germline V gene, CDR1 is WSHSY and CDR2 is SAAADI. CDR3 nucleotide sequence: TGCGCCAGCAGTGACTTGGGGGCAGGGGATCGTAACACCGGGGAGCTGTTTTTT. Protein: CASSDLGAGDRNTGELFF.

The chain recombines TRBV4-1 with TRBJ2-7; 9 nucleotides agree with TRBD1. The junction had 9 bases not matched to a gene; V was cut back by 2 bases and J by 1 base. The CDR3 runs 17 residues. CDR1 and CDR2 (germline): MGHRA, YSYEKL. The CDR3: CASSQPHGQGLSYEQYF. CDR3 coding DNA: TGCGCCAGCAGCCAACCCCATGGACAGGGGTTATCCTACGAGCAGTACTTC.

For this clone: The CDR3 does not end in the conserved phenylalanine or tryptophan, so this is likely a read error. The chain employs TRBV5-5 and TRBJ1-2; no definite D call. The CDR3 is made up of 13 amino acids. V lost 1 base to trimming and J lost 4 bases, with 8 bases between them. The V gene's germline CDR1 is SGHKS and CDR2 YYEKEE (reference sequence). The CDR3 coding sequence is TGTGCCAGCAGCTTGTGGGCACCCTATGGCTACACCGTC. Translated: CASSLWAPYGYTV.

This clone was counted a few times. The chain combines TRBV5-1 with TRBJ1-2, with D unclear. The germline V gene has CDR1 SGHRS and CDR2 YFSETQ. The CDR3 has 13 amino acids. Trimming cost V 0 bases and J 4 bases, with 7 bases left between them. The CDR3, as DNA: TGCGCCAGCAGCTTGGTACAGACCTATGGCTACACCTTC. Translation: CASSLVQTYGYTF.

V and J are TRBV5-1 and TRBJ1-5; a possible D gene is TRBD1 (6 bases). CDR1 SGHRS and CDR2 YFSETQ come from the germline V gene. V was trimmed by 8 bases and J by 0 bases, leaving 15 bases between them. This CDR3 is 15 amino acids long. CDR3 sequence (DNA): TGCGCCAGTAAACCGACAGGAGATAGCAATCAGCCCCAGCATTTT. It is translated as CASKPTGDSNQPQHF.

The V and J genes are TRBV27 and TRBJ1-6; no clear D. Trimming took off 6 bases at V and 6 bases at J, with 9 bases between the two ends. The length of the CDR3 is 13 residues. Germline V gene lookup returns CDR1 MNHEY and CDR2 SMNVEV (reference sequence). The CDR3 protein is CASSPGGNSPLHF. CDR3 bases: TGTGCCAGCAGCCCGGGAGGTAATTCACCCCTCCACTTT.

The chain is built from TRBV5-4 and TRBJ2-1; 8 positions match TRBD2. Germline V gene sequence: CDR1 SGHNT, CDR2 YYREEE (reference sequence). The trim removed 7 bases at V and 0 bases at J, leaving 9 bases unmatched. The CDR3 has 16 residues. The CDR3 DNA reads TGTGCCAGCTCTGCGGGAGGCCAGCACTCCTACAATGAGCAGTTCTTC. Translated, it gives CASSAGGQHSYNEQFF. The whole variable domain, filled in from reference TRBV5-4 and TRBJ2-1, reads ETGVTQSPTHLIKTRGQQVTLRCSSQSGHNTVSWYQQALGQGPQFIFQYYREEENGRGNFPPRFSGLQFPNYSSELNVNALELDDSALYLCASSAGGQHSYNEQFFGPGTRLTVL.

The rearrangement joins TRBV6-5 to TRBJ2-3; perhaps TRBD1 as D (5 bases). Germline V gene lookup returns CDR1 MNHEY and CDR2 SVGAGI. The CDR3 covers 13 residues. Trimming cost V 7 bases and J 1 base, with 9 bases left between them. This chain's CDR3 is CASNTGGTDTQYF. The CDR3 coding sequence is TGTGCCAGCAATACAGGAGGCACAGATACGCAGTATTTT.

This clone was counted between two and nine times. This chain joins TRBV10-1 and TRBJ2-2; D is undetermined. Between the trimmed V and J ends, which lost 4 bases and 0 bases, there was a span of 3 bases. Germline V lookup: CDR1 WNHNN, CDR2 SYGVQD (reference sequence). The length of the CDR3 is 13 residues. The CDR3 coding sequence is TGCGCCAGCAGTGCCTCGAACACCGGGGAGCTGTTTTTT. It specifies CASSASNTGELFF.

The CDR3 nucleotides are TGTGCCAGCATGGGGGCCGTAATAGGGACTGAAGCTTTCTTT. It is translated as CASMGAVIGTEAFF. The gene calls are TRBV2 and TRBJ1-1, with D perhaps matching TRBD1 (6 bases). CDR3 length equals 14 residues. CDR1 is SNHLY, CDR2 FYNNEI, per germline. Trimming took 7 bases from V and 5 from J, leaving 17 bases between them.

The rearrangement uses TRBV14 and TRBJ2-1; 12 bases map to TRBD2. CDR1 and CDR2 (germline): SGHDN, FVKESK. V gave up 1 base and J gave up 9 bases; unmatched junction bases: 13. The CDR3 is 18 amino acids. The CDR3 spells CASSQALAGGPGDAEQFF. The CDR3, as DNA: TGTGCCAGCAGCCAAGCTCTAGCGGGAGGGCCGGGGGATGCTGAGCAGTTCTTC.

The chain employs TRBV18 and TRBJ2-7; D possibly corresponds to TRBD1 (5 bases). Germline CDR1 reads KGHSH; CDR2 reads LQKENI. The CDR3 has 14 amino acids. Trimming cost V 1 base and J 2 bases, with 9 bases left between them. The CDR3 DNA is TGTGCCAGCTCACCACAAAGGGGCGCCTACGAGCAGTACTTC. The encoded protein is CASSPQRGAYEQYF.

Of note for this clone: The sample holds other DNA sequences that translate to the same CDR3. The rearrangement uses TRBV5-6 and TRBJ1-2; maybe TRBD1 (5 bases). This CDR3 contains 13 residues. V was clipped by 4 bases and J by 5 bases, with 12 bases between them. Per the germline V gene, CDR1 is SGHDT and CDR2 is YYEEEE. CDR3 nucleotide sequence: TGTGCCAGCAGCCTGGGGCGGCTTTATGGCTACACCTTC. Translated: CASSLGRLYGYTF.

V and J are TRBV4-3 and TRBJ2-7, with TRBD1 as a possible D gene (7 bases). The CDR3 loop spans 14 amino acids. CDR1 and CDR2 from the germline V gene are LGHNA and YSLEER. V was trimmed by 0 bases and J by 4 bases, leaving 10 bases between them. CDR3 sequence reads: CASSQEQGRYEQYF. In DNA form, the CDR3 reads TGCGCCAGCAGCCAAGAACAGGGGAGGTACGAGCAGTACTTC.

This clone came up a few times. J is TRBJ1-3 and V is TRBV28, with no clear D. This CDR3 region has 14 residues. Trimming took 6 bases from V and 4 from J, leaving 13 bases between them. The V gene's germline CDR1 is MDHEN and CDR2 SYDVKM. CDR3 nucleotide sequence: TGTGCCAGCAGATACGGGAGAGTCGGAAACACCATATATTTT. Translated: CASRYGRVGNTIYF.

V is TRBV30 and J is TRBJ2-7; D might be TRBD1 (5 bases). Germline V gives CDR1 GTSNPN, CDR2 SVGIG (reference sequence). Trimming cost V 1 base and J 3 bases, with 10 bases left between them. This CDR3 spans 13 amino acids. The CDR3 bases are TGTGCCTGGAGTGGGGCAGGGCGCTACGAGCAGTACTTC. Translating gives CAWSGAGRYEQYF.

This clone came up once. The chain combines TRBV11-2 with TRBJ2-5; D uncertain. The CDR3 is made up of 14 amino acids. Trimming left V 2 bases short and J 2 bases short, with 9 bases between. Germline values: CDR1 SGHAT, CDR2 FQNNGV. CDR3 amino acids: CASSLSVNQETQYF. CDR3 sequence (DNA): TGTGCCAGCAGCTTATCGGTGAATCAAGAGACCCAGTACTTC. Together with reference TRBV11-2 and TRBJ2-5, the CDR3 gives the full variable domain: EAGVAQSPRYKIIEKRQSVAFWCNPISGHATLYWYQQILGQGPKLLIQFQNNGVVDDSQLPKDRFSAERLKGVDSTLKIQPAKLEDSAVYLCASSLSVNQETQYFGPGTRLLVL.

The chain uses TRBV2 and TRBJ2-7, with a tentative D call TRBD1 (6 bases). CDR3 length: 15 residues. Germline-derived CDR1 and CDR2 are SNHLY and FYNNEI. The V end was cut by 3 bases, the J end by 3 bases, with 15 bases between. DNA for the CDR3: TGTGCCAGCAGTGATGAAAGCAGGGGCCTCTACGAGCAGTACTTC. It yields the protein CASSDESRGLYEQYF.

The chain links TRBV5-6 to TRBJ2-1; possible D gene TRBD1, 5 bases. The CDR3 loop spans 18 amino acids. V shed 3 bases and J shed 6 bases, with 25 bases lying between them. The germline V gene encodes CDR1 SGHDT and CDR2 YYEEEE. CDR3 nucleotides: TGTGCCAGCAGCTATTCCCTCTATGGTGTCAGGGTTGGCAATGAGCAGTTCTTC. This translates into CASSYSLYGVRVGNEQFF.

This rearrangement joins TRBV21-1 to TRBJ1-2. TRBV21-1 is a recognized pseudogene. The CDR3 sequence is 13 residues long. For the CDR3, the DNA is TGTGCCAGCAGCACCCGCCGGGTCGAGGGAGAAACCTTC. Amino acids: CASSTRRVEGETF.

The V call is TRBV7-9, the J call TRBJ2-6; 8 nucleotides agree with TRBD1. Germline CDR1 SEHNR, CDR2 FQNEAQ (reference sequence). J lost 4 bases, V lost 6 bases, and 8 bases had no gene match. This CDR3 spans 16 amino acids. Here the CDR3 reads CASRPDRGFGANVLTF. For the CDR3, the DNA is TGTGCCAGCAGACCCGACAGGGGTTTCGGGGCCAACGTCCTGACTTTC. The full variable domain, with the rest looked up from reference TRBV7-9 and TRBJ2-6, is DTGVSQNPRHKITKRGQNVTFRCDPISEHNRLYWYRQTLGQGPEFLTYFQNEAQLEKSRLLSDRFSAERPKGSFSTLEIQRTEQGDSAMYLCASRPDRGFGANVLTFGAGSRLTVL.

The CDR3, as DNA: TGTGCCAGCAGTAGGACAGGGGGTACCTACGAGCAGTACTTC. It yields the protein CASSRTGGTYEQYF. This rearrangement joins TRBV2 to TRBJ2-7; 10 nucleotides line up with TRBD1. The trim removed 5 bases at V and 2 bases at J, leaving 3 bases unmatched. Looked up from germline, CDR1 is SNHLY and CDR2 is FYNNEI. This CDR3 contains 14 residues.

This clone was counted between two and nine times. The genes are TRBV7-9 and TRBJ2-2; 8 bases are shared with TRBD1. Germline trimming cut 5 bases from V and 5 bases from J; bases unmatched to any gene: 4. The CDR3 is 14 residues long. In germline, CDR1 is SEHNR, CDR2 FQNEAQ (reference sequence). The CDR3 spells CASSPTGETGELFF. CDR3 DNA sequence: TGTGCCAGCAGCCCGACAGGGGAGACCGGGGAGCTGTTTTTT.

The rearrangement links TRBV11-2 to TRBJ2-1; 8 bases are shared with TRBD1. CDR1 is SGHAT and CDR2 is FQNNGV in the germline V gene. The V segment lost 5 bases and the J segment 5 bases; nucleotides outside the gene matches: 5. The CDR3 loop spans 14 amino acids. The CDR3 here is CASSPDRVHNEQFF. CDR3 in DNA: TGTGCCAGCAGCCCGGACAGGGTCCACAATGAGCAGTTCTTC.

The chain is built from TRBV27 and TRBJ1-1; 7 bases agree with TRBD1. V shed 5 bases and J 6 bases; nucleotides not matched to a gene: 12. Per germline, CDR1 MNHEY and CDR2 SMNVEV (reference sequence). The CDR3 spans 15 residues. CDR3 DNA: TGTGCCAGCAGTCCGTCCACAGGGGCAGAGGCTGAAGCTTTCTTT. This encodes CASSPSTGAEAEAFF.